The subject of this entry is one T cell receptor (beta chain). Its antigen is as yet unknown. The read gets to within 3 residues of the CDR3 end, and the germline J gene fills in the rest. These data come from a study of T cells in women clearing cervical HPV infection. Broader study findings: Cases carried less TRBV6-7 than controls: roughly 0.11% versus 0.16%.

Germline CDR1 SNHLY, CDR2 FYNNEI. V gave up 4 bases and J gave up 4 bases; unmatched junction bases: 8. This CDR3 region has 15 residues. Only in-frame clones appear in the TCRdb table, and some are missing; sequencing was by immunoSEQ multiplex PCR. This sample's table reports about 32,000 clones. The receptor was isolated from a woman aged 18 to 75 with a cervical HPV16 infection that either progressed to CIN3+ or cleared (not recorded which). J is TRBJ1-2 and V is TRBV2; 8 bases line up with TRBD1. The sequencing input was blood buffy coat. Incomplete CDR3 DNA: TGTGCCAGCAGTGTTTTGCAGGGGGCTGGCTATGGC. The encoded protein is CASSVLQGAGYG. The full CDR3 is CASSVLQGAGYGYTF.